The T cell receptor beta chain described here comes from a study of OX40 agonist ivuxolimab in advanced cancers. Study-level information: Ivuxolimab doses were 0.01, 0.1, 0.3, 1.5, 3 or 10 mg/kg every 2 weeks. Antecedent anti-PD-1, anti-PD-L1 or anti-CTLA-4 therapy was permissible, with 35% to 40% having received some.

Profiling relied on immunoSEQ multiplex PCR, and the TCRdb table lists in-frame clones only, not all of them. The sample holds about 46,000 clones, around 77% seen once. In its sample, this clone was seen a few times. The antigen remains unidentified. Exclusion of a patient followed from autoimmune disease history or systemic immunosuppression. Study conclusions and caveats: CD8+ T cells averaged more expanded clones than CD4+.

CDR3 size: 14 residues. With 4 bases removed from V and 0 bases from J, the gap between germline ends came to 7 bases. Germline-derived CDR1 and CDR2 are SGHRS and YFSETQ. This chain links TRBV5-1 with TRBJ2-2; no definite D call. The material was CD4+ or CD8+ T cells sorted from blood, obtained in a trial of the OX40 agonist ivuxolimab. This TCR was sampled from an adult with an advanced solid tumor such as melanoma, head and neck, liver or kidney cancer. The CDR3 loop is CASSGQANTGELFF. The DNA for the CDR3 is TGCGCCAGCAGCGGGCAGGCGAACACCGGGGAGCTGTTTTTT.